The present TCR beta chain was sequenced within a study of blood T cell repertoires in COVID-19. The wider study: COVID-19 samples collected from the United States, Italy and Spain covered acute and convalescent phases. Sample material is recorded as cDNA or gDNA derived from T cells, B-cell-depleted T cells, or PBMCs.

In the original processing: From reference gene primer amplification, estimates of nucleated cell counts were derived. Assay used: immunoSEQ multiplex PCR; TCRdb lists only in-frame clones, some missing. V and J calls and clone size are copied from that table; D and trimming were computed from the DNA. The table includes some 57,000 clones, more than 75% detected once. Losses at the gene ends were 3 bases for V and 12 bases for J; bases not matched to a gene: 12. This CDR3 region has 14 residues. From germline, CDR1 is SGDLS and CDR2 YYNGEE. Input material: peripheral blood. The V gene is TRBV9, the J gene TRBJ2-1; 7 positions match TRBD2. The receptor was derived from a man aged 70 or older with acute or convalescent COVID-19. The DNA of the CDR3 is TGTGCCAGCAGCGCTCCGGGACTACCACCTTCGCAGTTCTTC. As protein: CASSAPGLPPSQFF.